These 23 T cell receptor beta chains share one sample of origin, sequenced in a study of technical replicates of blood from a few donors. The repertoire was sequenced with immunoSEQ multiplex PCR; TCRdb's copy has only in-frame clones and lacks some. The table has about 100,000 clones, 95% to 96% seen once. The sample consisted of T cells isolated from PBMCs. The receptor source for this set is a human donor in good health.

The gene calls are TRBV6-5 and TRBJ2-7, with 10 bases fitting TRBD1. V lost 0 bases, J lost 3 bases, and 2 bases stayed unmatched. CDR1 and CDR2 (germline): MNHEY, SVGAGI. CDR3 size: 15 residues. Here the CDR3 DNA reads TGTGCCAGCAGTTACTCCGGGACAGGGGTCTACGAGCAGTACTTC. Its translation: CASSYSGTGVYEQYF.

The chain uses TRBV29-1 and TRBJ2-7; D may be TRBD1 (6 bases). V was shortened by 3 bases and J by 3 bases, with 18 bases between the two germline ends. Germline loops: CDR1 SQVTM, CDR2 ANQGSEA. The CDR3 has 15 residues. DNA for the CDR3: TGCAGCGTTGAGCTACAGGGCCCAACCGTCTACGAGCAGTACTTC. The encoded protein is CSVELQGPTVYEQYF.

This chain links TRBV30 with TRBJ2-7; 8 bases agree with TRBD2. Losses at the gene ends were 3 bases for V and 2 bases for J; bases not matched to a gene: 6. The germline V gene has CDR1 GTSNPN and CDR2 SVGIG (reference sequence). The CDR3 consists of 14 residues. The CDR3 DNA is TGTGCCTGGAGCACGCGGGGACTAGCCTACGAGCAGTACTTC. Amino acids: CAWSTRGLAYEQYF.

The V and J genes are TRBV27 and TRBJ2-4; no reliable D call. Germline V CDR1 and CDR2: MNHEY, SMNVEV (reference sequence). CDR3 length: 16 amino acids. The germline V and J ends were trimmed by 6 bases and 0 bases, with 15 bases remaining between them. This chain's CDR3 is CASSLFSKLAKNIQYF. The DNA for the CDR3 is TGTGCCAGCAGCCTATTTTCCAAACTAGCCAAAAACATTCAGTACTTC.

The chain recombines TRBV30 with TRBJ1-6, with 7 bases lining up with TRBD1. CDR3 length: 14 residues. Germline loops: CDR1 GTSNPN, CDR2 SVGIG (reference sequence). Losses at the gene ends were 5 bases for V and 7 bases for J; bases not matched to a gene: 8. This CDR3 is CAWPSGQTNSPLHF. CDR3 coding DNA: TGTGCCTGGCCGTCGGGACAGACGAATTCACCCCTCCACTTT.

J is TRBJ2-5 and V is TRBV7-8; 8 nucleotides match TRBD2. V was pared by 5 bases and J by 0 bases, with 5 bases of the junction left unmatched. Germline CDR1 SGHVS, CDR2 FQNEAQ. The CDR3 consists of 15 residues. The CDR3, as DNA: TGTGCCAGCAGCGGGACTAGGCACCACCAAGAGACCCAGTACTTC. This codes for CASSGTRHHQETQYF.

This clone appeared once. The chain carries TRBV14 and TRBJ1-6, with TRBD1 matching over 9 bases. V was clipped by 8 bases and J by 9 bases; unmatched bases: 23. From germline, CDR1 is SGHDN and CDR2 FVKESK. The CDR3 is 19 residues long. For the CDR3, the DNA is TGTGCCAGCGCGCCGGGGGTTTTTGAGACAGGGGGTAGTGGTTCACCCCTCCACTTT. This codes for CASAPGVFETGGSGSPLHF.

This chain links TRBV4-1 with TRBJ2-7, with a weak D call TRBD1 (6 bases). In germline, CDR1 is MGHRA, CDR2 YSYEKL. The CDR3 spans 19 residues. Trimming took off 4 bases at V and 2 bases at J, with 27 bases between the two ends. CDR3 protein: CASSRRTVALGRDTYEQYF. The CDR3 DNA follows: TGCGCCAGCAGCCGGAGGACTGTAGCATTAGGTCGGGACACCTACGAGCAGTACTTC.

With respect to this clone: At one of its ends the junction is not consistent with the germline gene, which may arise from a read error. This rearrangement joins TRBV7-9 to TRBJ1-1; 11 positions match TRBD1. Germline CDR1 reads SEHNR; CDR2 reads FQNEAQ (reference sequence). CDR3 length: 16 residues. The CDR3 is CASRLGQGAWNTEAFF. The CDR3 DNA reads as TGTGCCAGCAGATTAGGACAGGGGGCTTGGAACACTGAAGCTTTCTTT.

The chain uses TRBV19 and TRBJ1-2, with D tentatively TRBD1 (5 bases). The V gene lost 10 bases and the J gene lost 2 bases, with 23 bases spanning the gap. The V gene's germline CDR1 is LNHDA and CDR2 SQIVND (reference sequence). CDR3 length: 16 amino acids. The CDR3 protein is CANKTPRQRENYGYTF. CDR3 bases: TGTGCCAACAAGACCCCCCGACAGAGAGAGAACTATGGCTACACCTTC.

This CDR3 reads CASGRLVGNEQFF. CDR3 coding DNA: TGCGCCAGCGGCAGACTAGTGGGTAATGAGCAGTTCTTC. This sequence joins TRBV5-1 and TRBJ2-1, with D possibly matching TRBD2 (6 bases). V dropped 7 bases and J dropped 7 bases, with 15 bases sitting between them. Germline V gene sequence: CDR1 SGHRS, CDR2 YFSETQ. This CDR3 contains 13 residues.

The chain couples TRBV19 to TRBJ2-3, with D perhaps TRBD1 (5 bases). Looked up from germline, CDR1 is LNHDA and CDR2 is SQIVND (reference sequence). Between the trimmed V and J ends, which lost 8 bases and 0 bases, there was a span of 6 bases. This CDR3 is 12 amino acids long. The CDR3 region has the DNA TGTGCCAGTGGACAAAGCACAGATACGCAGTATTTT. Protein product: CASGQSTDTQYF.

The chain recombines TRBV2 with TRBJ2-7, with TRBD2 matching over 9 bases. This CDR3 comprises 11 residues. CDR1 SNHLY and CDR2 FYNNEI come from the germline V gene. The CDR3, as DNA: TGTGGCGGGGGGGTTGAGGGCGAGCAGTACTTC. This gives the protein CGGGVEGEQYF.

The chain joins TRBV11-2 to TRBJ1-1; TRBD1 aligns across 8 bases. J was trimmed by 0 bases and V by 5 bases; bases with no gene match: 8. The germline V gene has CDR1 SGHAT and CDR2 FQNNGV. The CDR3 has 16 residues. This CDR3 is CASSTGQGRMNTEAFF. CDR3 bases: TGTGCCAGCAGCACCGGACAGGGTAGGATGAACACTGAAGCTTTCTTT.

This chain connects TRBV18 to TRBJ2-1; 9 positions agree with TRBD2. The length of the CDR3 is 16 residues. Germline V CDR1 and CDR2: KGHSH, LQKENI. The V gene end was trimmed by 5 bases and the J gene end by 7 bases; junction bases not matched to a gene: 12. This chain's CDR3 is CASSSPSGVSSNEQFF. Here the CDR3 DNA reads TGTGCCAGCTCATCCCCTAGCGGGGTTTCTAGTAATGAGCAGTTCTTC.

The chain couples TRBV20-1 to TRBJ1-2, with D tentatively TRBD1 (5 bases). The V gene's germline CDR1 is DFQATT and CDR2 SNEGSKA (reference sequence). This CDR3 is 11 amino acids long. V was pared by 5 bases and J by 4 bases, with 8 bases between. As DNA, the CDR3 is TGCAGTGCTCTTGGGGCCTATGGCTACACCTTC. This gives the protein CSALGAYGYTF.

The V gene is TRBV6-5, the J gene TRBJ2-7; TRBD1 matches at 7 bases. The CDR3 loop spans 12 amino acids. Germline CDR1 MNHEY, CDR2 SVGAGI. V was clipped by 5 bases and J by 6 bases; unmatched bases: 4. The DNA of the CDR3 is TGTGCCAGCAGTGACAGGGAATTCGAGCAGTACTTC. Translating it yields CASSDREFEQYF.

J is TRBJ1-1 and V is TRBV7-9, with TRBD1 as a possible D gene (6 bases). The V gene lost 3 bases and the J gene lost 1 base, with 9 bases spanning the gap. The CDR3 has 14 residues. CDR1 is SEHNR, CDR2 FQNEAQ, per germline (reference sequence). The CDR3 loop is CASSFKQGNTEAFF. CDR3 coding DNA: TGTGCCAGCAGCTTCAAACAGGGGAACACTGAAGCTTTCTTT.

The V gene is TRBV6-4, the J gene TRBJ2-7, with D perhaps matching TRBD1 (6 bases). This CDR3 region has 14 residues. From germline, CDR1 is MRHNA and CDR2 SNTAGT. Trimming took off 4 bases at V and 0 bases at J, with 10 bases between the two ends. CDR3 sequence reads: CASSVQGSSYEQYF. Here the CDR3 DNA reads TGTGCCAGCAGTGTTCAGGGGAGCTCCTACGAGCAGTACTTC.

V is TRBV19 and J is TRBJ2-7; 9 nucleotides line up with TRBD1. CDR1 is LNHDA, CDR2 SQIVND, per germline (reference sequence). The ends lost 7 bases at V and 4 bases at J; junction bases unmatched: 5. The CDR3 loop spans 13 amino acids. CDR3 in DNA: TGTGCCAGTAACCCACAGGGGGCTTACGAGCAGTACTTC. Protein sequence: CASNPQGAYEQYF.

This chain uses TRBV12-5 with TRBJ1-1; perhaps TRBD1 as D (6 bases). Trimming shortened V by 5 bases and J by 5 bases, and 18 bases separated the two germline ends. Germline CDR1 LGHNT, CDR2 FRNRAP. The CDR3 has 15 residues. The CDR3 sequence is CASGQPQGSRTEAFF. In nucleotides, the CDR3 is TGTGCTAGTGGTCAACCTCAGGGGAGTCGTACTGAAGCTTTCTTT.

CDR3: CASSLGDRLRGSYEQYF. The CDR3 DNA reads TGTGCCAGCAGCTTGGGAGATCGGTTGCGGGGCTCCTACGAGCAGTACTTC. The genes are TRBV5-6 and TRBJ2-5; TRBD2 is a possible D gene (6 bases). The DNA matches TRBJ2-7 better at its end, which makes the J call doubtful. CDR1 SGHDT and CDR2 YYEEEE come from the germline V gene. The CDR3 totals 17 residues.

The rearrangement links TRBV29-1 to TRBJ2-1, with 7 bases identical to TRBD1. CDR3 length: 12 residues. V dropped 6 bases and J dropped 5; count of bases not matched to a gene: 4. CDR1 is SQVTM and CDR2 is ANQGSEA in the germline V gene. The CDR3 spells CSVPTGNNEQFF. DNA for the CDR3: TGCAGCGTGCCGACAGGGAACAATGAGCAGTTCTTC.